The 26 T cell receptor beta chains given below trace back to one sample, sequenced in a study of long-term antiretroviral therapy in people with HIV. It was version v3.0 of the immunoSEQ assay that was run at survey level. Generated by immunoSEQ multiplex PCR, the TCRdb table keeps only in-frame clones and is missing some. The top ten clones hold approximately 4.6% of a sample with some 25,000 clones, 83% of them seen once. This specimen was unsorted PBMCs, taken 3 years after starting antiretroviral therapy. The receptors were gathered from a young man with HIV.

The chain couples TRBV11-2 to TRBJ2-1; 16 positions match TRBD2. The length of the CDR3 is 19 residues. Germline V gene data show CDR1 as SGHAT and CDR2 as FQNNGV. The V and J ends lost 4 bases and 11 bases, in that order; junction bases with no gene match: 17. CDR3 in amino acids: CASSSVWSAGTSGGAQQFF. CDR3 DNA: TGTGCCAGCAGCTCCGTGTGGTCGGCCGGGACTAGCGGGGGGGCGCAGCAGTTCTTC.

The chain uses TRBV15 and TRBJ2-7; 8 nucleotides line up with TRBD2. Germline V CDR1 and CDR2: LNHNV, YYDKDF (reference sequence). V was clipped by 1 base and J by 2 bases; unmatched bases: 4. This CDR3 spans 15 amino acids. DNA for the CDR3: TGTGCCACCAGCAGAGTTCTAGCGGGCCCCTACGAGCAGTACTTC. Translation gives CATSRVLAGPYEQYF.

This chain uses TRBV25-1 with TRBJ2-5; no firm D call. The V gene's germline CDR1 is MGHDK and CDR2 SYGVNS. Trimming cost V 6 bases and J 5 bases, with 13 bases left between them. The CDR3 contains 13 residues. CDR3 bases: TGTGCCAGCAGCCTCCTGGATCTGGAGACCCAGTACTTC. Translated, it gives CASSLLDLETQYF.

The chain has TRBV11-2 and TRBJ2-6; 7 bases fit TRBD1. The germline V gene encodes CDR1 SGHAT and CDR2 FQNNGV. The CDR3 consists of 16 residues. Trimming cost V 5 bases and J 0 bases; bases outside gene matches: 4. This CDR3 is CASSQTGASGANVLTF. DNA for the CDR3: TGTGCCAGCAGCCAAACAGGGGCCTCTGGGGCCAACGTCCTGACTTTC.

The gene calls are TRBV5-1 and TRBJ2-1; D unresolved. The germline V and J ends were trimmed by 0 bases and 3 bases, with 19 bases remaining between them. This CDR3 comprises 18 residues. CDR1 and CDR2 from the germline V gene are SGHRS and YFSETQ. The DNA of the CDR3 is TGCGCCAGCAGCTTGGCACCCGGACGCAGGAACATCTACAATGAGCAGTTCTTC. Translation: CASSLAPGRRNIYNEQFF.

J is TRBJ2-7 and V is TRBV7-8, with 7 positions matching TRBD1. The V gene's germline CDR1 is SGHVS and CDR2 FQNEAQ. V lost 3 bases to trimming and J lost 3 bases; unmatched junction nucleotides: 5. This CDR3 is 14 amino acids long. The CDR3: CASSFTQGNYEQYF. The CDR3 DNA reads as TGTGCCAGCAGCTTTACACAGGGGAACTACGAGCAGTACTTC.

The J gene is TRBJ2-1, the V gene TRBV7-3, with unresolved D. The CDR3 runs to 18 residues. V was pared by 5 bases and J by 0 bases, with 20 bases between. CDR1 SGHTA and CDR2 FQGTGA come from the germline V gene. In DNA form, the CDR3 reads TGTGCCAGCAGCCCCCACAACACTTTTCTGAGCTCCTACAATGAGCAGTTCTTC. Its translation is CASSPHNTFLSSYNEQFF.

The chain employs TRBV6-4 and TRBJ2-3; D unclear. This CDR3 comprises 13 residues. The germline V and J ends were trimmed by 4 bases and 0 bases, with 5 bases remaining between them. The germline CDR1 and CDR2 sequences are MRHNA and SNTAGT. CDR3 DNA: TGTGCCAGCAGTGCAACTAGCACAGATACGCAGTATTTT. Its protein is CASSATSTDTQYF.

The chain recombines TRBV19 with TRBJ2-1, with TRBD2 as a possible D gene (5 bases). The CDR3 is 15 amino acids. Trimming stripped 1 base from V and 1 base from J, with 8 bases between. Germline V gene lookup returns CDR1 LNHDA and CDR2 SQIVND (reference sequence). The CDR3 here is CASSIVPGSYNEQFF. CDR3 sequence (DNA): TGTGCCAGTAGTATAGTTCCGGGATCCTACAATGAGCAGTTCTTC.

The chain employs TRBV5-8 and TRBJ1-5; TRBD1 agrees at 10 bases. This CDR3 is built from 16 residues. V dropped 4 bases and J dropped 0; count of bases not matched to a gene: 4. The germline V gene has CDR1 SGHTS and CDR2 YDEGEE. The CDR3: CASSRTGGGSNQPQHF. Written as DNA, the CDR3 is TGTGCCAGCAGCAGGACAGGGGGGGGTAGCAATCAGCCCCAGCATTTT.

The rearrangement links TRBV11-2 to TRBJ2-1; TRBD2 matches 7 bases. J gave up 8 bases and V 8 bases, and 9 bases lay outside the gene matches. Germline CDR1 and CDR2: SGHAT and FQNNGV. CDR3 size: 13 residues. CDR3 sequence: CASRLGGIYEQFF. The CDR3 DNA reads TGTGCCAGCCGTCTCGGGGGGATATATGAGCAGTTCTTC.

The gene calls are TRBV5-4 and TRBJ2-7; 16 bases are shared with TRBD2. The CDR3 extends over 16 amino acids. The V gene's germline CDR1 is SGHNT and CDR2 YYREEE (reference sequence). Trimming took 2 bases from V and 5 from J; bases not matched to a gene: 4. CDR3 sequence: CASSFPGLAGGNEQYF. The CDR3 coding sequence is TGTGCCAGCAGCTTTCCGGGACTAGCGGGGGGGAACGAGCAGTACTTC.

The CDR3 nucleotides read TGTGCCAGCAACGGGGGGGGGCCGTGGAACTATGGCTACACCTTC. Protein product: CASNGGGPWNYGYTF. The J gene is TRBJ1-2, the V gene TRBV6-1; possible D gene TRBD1, 6 bases. There are 15 residues in the CDR3. Per the germline V gene, CDR1 is MNHNS and CDR2 is SASEGT. Trimming shortened V by 7 bases and J by 2 bases, and 17 bases separated the two germline ends.

The chain recombines TRBV7-9 with TRBJ1-3; D not certain. V dropped 5 bases and J dropped 0 bases, with 11 bases sitting between them. CDR1 is SEHNR and CDR2 is FQNEAQ in the germline V gene (reference sequence). The CDR3 loop spans 15 amino acids. DNA for the CDR3: TGTGCCAGCAGCCCGCCTGAGTTCTCTGGAAACACCATATATTTT. Protein sequence: CASSPPEFSGNTIYF.

The chain couples TRBV11-2 to TRBJ2-7; either TRBD1 or TRBD2 may fit D (5 bases each). V was cut by 2 bases and J by 3 bases, with 14 bases left in between. The germline gives CDR1 SGHAT, CDR2 FQNNGV. The CDR3 has 15 residues. CDR3 loop: CASSLLRGPNYEQYF. Written as DNA, the CDR3 is TGTGCCAGCAGCTTACTCCGGGGACCAAACTACGAGCAGTACTTC.

The chain couples TRBV7-9 to TRBJ2-3, with D tentatively TRBD2 (5 bases). The CDR3 spans 13 residues. The germline V gene encodes CDR1 SEHNR and CDR2 FQNEAQ (reference sequence). The CDR3 nucleotides are TGTGTCCAGGCGCCCGGGGAAGGAGATACGCAGTATTTT. This encodes CVQAPGEGDTQYF.

The rearrangement uses TRBV7-2 and TRBJ1-2, with 8 bases aligning to TRBD1. CDR1 and CDR2 (germline): SGHTA, FQGNSA. The length of the CDR3 is 16 residues. J gave up 4 bases and V 0 bases, and 7 bases lay outside the gene matches. The CDR3 sequence: CASSLARDRSIYGYTF. The CDR3 DNA is TGTGCCAGCAGCTTAGCGAGGGACAGGTCAATCTATGGCTACACCTTC.

This clone was observed a single time. The chain joins TRBV6-6 to TRBJ2-7, with a tentative D call TRBD2 (6 bases). Trimming stripped 2 bases from V and 3 bases from J, with 17 bases between. The CDR3 totals 16 residues. Germline values: CDR1 MNHNY, CDR2 SVGAGI (reference sequence). This CDR3 reads CASSYPEEGSDYEQYF. The CDR3, as DNA: TGTGCCAGCAGTTACCCCGAGGAGGGATCCGACTACGAGCAGTACTTC.

The gene calls are TRBV11-2 and TRBJ2-1; 7 nucleotides match TRBD2. V shed 5 bases, J shed 8 bases, and the junction held 15 bases outside the gene matches. The CDR3 spans 16 residues. CDR1 SGHAT and CDR2 FQNNGV come from the germline V gene. This CDR3 reads CASSERLAVLGYEQFF. CDR3 bases: TGTGCCAGCAGCGAAAGACTAGCCGTTTTGGGCTATGAGCAGTTCTTC.

The CDR3 spells CASTSLSGSNQPQHF. The CDR3 DNA sequence: TGTGCCAGTACGAGCTTATCGGGGAGCAATCAGCCCCAGCATTTT. V is TRBV19 and J is TRBJ1-5; D is unresolved. The CDR3 runs to 15 residues. V was pared by 7 bases and J by 1 base, with 14 bases between. Germline values: CDR1 LNHDA, CDR2 SQIVND (reference sequence).

On this clone: Because the CDR3's place on the DNA is in doubt, the DNA is left out and the CDR3 is given as listed by TCRdb. The chain uses TRBV28 and TRBJ2-1; TRBD2 reflects the table's D call only, with no check against the DNA. The CDR3 numbers 11 amino acids, ends counted. The V gene's germline CDR1 is MDHEN and CDR2 SYDVKM. The CDR3 spells CAPRYGCEQFF.

The rearrangement uses TRBV7-8 and TRBJ1-2; D remains ambiguous. V lost 2 bases and J lost 3, with 10 bases in between. Germline CDR1 SGHVS, CDR2 FQNEAQ. There are 14 residues in the CDR3. The CDR3 protein is CASSLKMADYGYTF. CDR3 coding DNA: TGTGCCAGCAGCTTAAAGATGGCGGACTATGGCTACACCTTC.

The chain carries TRBV13 and TRBJ1-3, with 7 bases lining up with TRBD1. Looked up from germline, CDR1 is PRHDT and CDR2 is FYEKMQ (reference sequence). Trimming took 5 bases from V and 1 from J; bases not matched to a gene: 14. The CDR3 has 18 amino acids. CDR3 sequence: CASSGERGGPRSGNTIYF. CDR3 nucleotide sequence: TGTGCCAGCAGCGGCGAACGAGGGGGCCCTAGGTCTGGAAACACCATATATTTT. Complete variable domain (other parts from reference TRBV13 and TRBJ1-3): AAGVIQSPRHLIKEKRETATLKCYPIPRHDTVYWYQQGPGQDPQFLISFYEKMQSDKGSIPDRFSAQQFSDYHSELNMSSLELGDSALYFCASSGERGGPRSGNTIYFGEGSWLTVV.

This clone was observed a handful of times. The chain combines TRBV2 with TRBJ1-4; TRBD1 matches 10 bases. J lost 8 bases, V lost 8 bases, and 2 bases had no gene match. Germline values: CDR1 SNHLY, CDR2 FYNNEI. The CDR3 runs 12 residues. CDR3: CASGTGEEKLFF. The CDR3 DNA reads as TGTGCCAGCGGGACAGGGGAGGAAAAACTGTTTTTT.

The gene calls are TRBV25-1 and TRBJ2-5; 10 nucleotides match TRBD1. The V gene's germline CDR1 is MGHDK and CDR2 SYGVNS. V was clipped by 11 bases and J by 4 bases; unmatched bases: 10. This CDR3 comprises 14 residues. CDR3 coding DNA: TGTGCCTCCGGCAGGGACAGGGGAGGAGAGACCCAGTACTTC. Its protein is CASGRDRGGETQYF.

This clone was counted between two and nine times. The rearrangement links TRBV7-8 to TRBJ1-5; TRBD1 aligns across 7 bases. V lost 1 base and J lost 7; bases outside the gene matches: 7. CDR1 and CDR2 (germline): SGHVS, FQNEAQ. The CDR3 sequence is 15 residues long. DNA for the CDR3: TGTGCCAGCAGCTTAGAGGGGGCACCGAGGCAGCCCCAGCATTTT. It specifies CASSLEGAPRQPQHF.